This TCR beta chain was sequenced for a study of shared clonotypes between healthy human individuals. Overall study: Donors, aged 18 to 49, were two women and a few men.

TCRdb keeps only in-frame clones here, not all; method: immunoSEQ multiplex PCR. Of fewer than 600,000 clones listed, about 80% are singletons. Genomic DNA for unsorted samples was obtained from about 90 million PBMCs. The TCR originated in a woman aged 40 to 49 in good health. Some clones in this sample may be carry-over from other donors' samples. Sequencing was carried out using PBMCs.

This CDR3 reads CASSESDRGGNQPQHF. CDR3 coding DNA: TGTGCCAGCAGTGAGTCGGACAGGGGGGGCAATCAGCCCCAGCATTTT. The V and J genes are TRBV6-4 and TRBJ1-5, with 10 bases lining up with TRBD1. This CDR3 spans 16 amino acids. Germline V gene sequence: CDR1 MRHNA, CDR2 SNTAGT. Trimming cost V 3 bases and J 2 bases; bases outside gene matches: 4.